A selection of T cell receptor beta chains follows, all from one sample in a study of blood T cells in healthy people across ages. TCRdb recomputed calls from the 5' RACE reads with MiXCR, one row per CDR3 protein. The repertoire consists of approximately 1,100,000 distinct CDR3 sequences, with less than 50% occurring once and the leading ten covering 18%. Source material: blood. These receptors all stem from a woman aged 55-69 years in good health. Each CDR3 is given with its conserved first and last residue. Fields, in order: V gene, D gene, J gene, clone size, CDR3 DNA, CDR3 protein. D genes are given only for firm matches. Where a row states a size, it is once, few, many or the class of an expanded clone; other rows omit it.

v_gene: TRBV12-3/TRBV12-4
d_gene: TRBD2
j_gene: TRBJ2-7
abundance: many
CDR3nt: TGTGCCAGCAGCCATAGCGGGAGAGCCTACGAGCAGTACTTC
CDR3aa: CASSHSGRAYEQYF

v_gene: TRBV7-9
d_gene: TRBD2
j_gene: TRBJ2-1
abundance: -
CDR3nt: TGTGCCAGCAGAGGGACTAGCGGGAGGAATCGGATGGTACGGAATGAGCAGTTCTTC
CDR3aa: CASRGTSGRNRMVRNEQFF

v_gene: TRBV7-9
d_gene: -
j_gene: TRBJ1-5
abundance: -
CDR3nt: TGTGCCAGCAGCTTAGAATTGGGGGGCTTCAATCAGCCCCAGCATTTT
CDR3aa: CASSLELGGFNQPQHF

v_gene: TRBV5-1
d_gene: TRBD1
j_gene: TRBJ1-2
abundance: few
CDR3nt: TGCGCCAGCAGCTTGGTTGTCAGGGGGGACGATACCTATGGCTACACCTTC
CDR3aa: CASSLVVRGDDTYGYTF

v_gene: TRBV6-2/TRBV6-3
d_gene: -
j_gene: TRBJ2-7
abundance: few
CDR3nt: TGTGCCAGCAGTTACTTAGGGTTCGGTTTGAGGGAGCAGTACTTC
CDR3aa: CASSYLGFGLREQYF

v_gene: TRBV27
d_gene: -
j_gene: TRBJ2-3
abundance: -
CDR3nt: TGTGCCAGCAGTTTAAACAGGCGGGCAGATACGCAGTATTTT
CDR3aa: CASSLNRRADTQYF

v_gene: TRBV25-1
d_gene: -
j_gene: TRBJ1-2
abundance: -
CDR3nt: TGTGCCAGCAGTGAATCTAAGGCAGGGTTGTACTATGGCCACACCTTC
CDR3aa: CASSESKAGLYYGHTF

v_gene: TRBV3-1
d_gene: -
j_gene: TRBJ2-3
abundance: -
CDR3nt: TGTGCCAGCAGCCAGTTCGGGGCAGATACGCAGTATTTT
CDR3aa: CASSQFGADTQYF

v_gene: TRBV20-1
d_gene: TRBD2
j_gene: TRBJ2-1
abundance: -
CDR3nt: TGCAGTGCCAGACCCCGGACTAGCGGAAACTACAATGAGCAGTTCTTC
CDR3aa: CSARPRTSGNYNEQFF

v_gene: TRBV6-5
d_gene: -
j_gene: TRBJ2-1
abundance: few
CDR3nt: TGTGCCAGCAGTTACGGCAGAACCCCCTCCAATGAGCAGTTCTTC
CDR3aa: CASSYGRTPSNEQFF

v_gene: TRBV28
d_gene: -
j_gene: TRBJ1-4
abundance: few
CDR3nt: TGTGCCAGCAGCAGGGGTGGATATGAAAAACTGTTTTTT
CDR3aa: CASSRGGYEKLFF

v_gene: TRBV4-2
d_gene: -
j_gene: TRBJ2-3
abundance: -
CDR3nt: TGTGCCAGCAGCCAAGACGCCCGGGGGCGGGTAGATACGCAGTATTTT
CDR3aa: CASSQDARGRVDTQYF

v_gene: TRBV9
d_gene: TRBD1
j_gene: TRBJ2-7
abundance: -
CDR3nt: TGTGCCAGCAGCGCGGCCGGGACAGGGTCCACCTACGAGCAGTACTTC
CDR3aa: CASSAAGTGSTYEQYF

v_gene: TRBV20-1
d_gene: TRBD1
j_gene: TRBJ1-5
abundance: few
CDR3nt: TGCAGTGCCAGGGACAGGTTAATAAGCAATCAGCCCCAGCATTTT
CDR3aa: CSARDRLISNQPQHF

v_gene: TRBV18
d_gene: -
j_gene: TRBJ2-1
abundance: -
CDR3nt: TGTGCCAGTTCAACTAGTGCGCAGAACAATGAGCAGTTCTTC
CDR3aa: CASSTSAQNNEQFF

v_gene: TRBV14
d_gene: TRBD1
j_gene: TRBJ2-7
abundance: -
CDR3nt: TGTGCCAGCAGATCCACAGGGGGTGGCGAGCAGTACTTC
CDR3aa: CASRSTGGGEQYF

v_gene: TRBV5-1
d_gene: -
j_gene: TRBJ1-5
abundance: -
CDR3nt: TGCGCCAGCAGCGCTACAGGGAGGGATCAGCCCCAGCATTTT
CDR3aa: CASSATGRDQPQHF

v_gene: TRBV6-5
d_gene: TRBD2
j_gene: TRBJ2-5
abundance: -
CDR3nt: TGTGCCAGCAAATTATCACTAGCGTTGGCCCAAGAGACCCAGTACTTC
CDR3aa: CASKLSLALAQETQYF

v_gene: TRBV10-1
d_gene: -
j_gene: TRBJ2-3
abundance: -
CDR3nt: TGCGCCAGCAGGAATACACGGGCTAGCACAGATACGCAGTATTTT
CDR3aa: CASRNTRASTDTQYF

v_gene: TRBV13
d_gene: TRBD2
j_gene: TRBJ2-3
abundance: -
CDR3nt: TGTGCCAGCAGCTTTGCTTTTAGCGGGAGAGAGGCGGATACGCAGTATTTT
CDR3aa: CASSFAFSGREADTQYF

v_gene: TRBV20-1
d_gene: -
j_gene: TRBJ1-2
abundance: few
CDR3nt: TGCAGTGCTAGAGACTACTATGGCTACACCTTC
CDR3aa: CSARDYYGYTF

v_gene: TRBV28
d_gene: TRBD1
j_gene: TRBJ2-5
abundance: -
CDR3nt: TGTGCCAGCGGCCCACGACAGGGGGGTATGGAGACCCAGTACTTC
CDR3aa: CASGPRQGGMETQYF

v_gene: TRBV30
d_gene: -
j_gene: TRBJ1-5
abundance: few
CDR3nt: TGTGCCTGGAGTCGGGGGGCCAGTCAGCCCCAGCATTTT
CDR3aa: CAWSRGASQPQHF

v_gene: TRBV5-1
d_gene: TRBD2
j_gene: TRBJ2-3
abundance: few
CDR3nt: TGCGCCAGCAAGGCTAGCGGGAGGGCCACGGGGAGTGCAGATACGCAGTATTTT
CDR3aa: CASKASGRATGSADTQYF

v_gene: TRBV5-1
d_gene: -
j_gene: TRBJ1-1
abundance: -
CDR3nt: TGCGCCAGCAGCTTGGCTAGAGGGAGGGACACTGAAGCTTTCTTT
CDR3aa: CASSLARGRDTEAFF

v_gene: TRBV12-3/TRBV12-4
d_gene: TRBD1
j_gene: TRBJ2-7
abundance: -
CDR3nt: TGTGCCTGCAGTTTCGGACAGGCCCTCGAGCAGTACTTC
CDR3aa: CACSFGQALEQYF

v_gene: TRBV19
d_gene: TRBD2
j_gene: TRBJ2-2
abundance: -
CDR3nt: TGTGCCAGTAGTCGTCGACTAGCGGGAGTCGTCGGGGAGCTGTTTTTT
CDR3aa: CASSRRLAGVVGELFF

v_gene: TRBV29-1
d_gene: TRBD2
j_gene: TRBJ2-1
abundance: -
CDR3nt: TGCAGCGTTTACCTAGCGGAACACTCCTACAATGAGCAGTTCTTC
CDR3aa: CSVYLAEHSYNEQFF

v_gene: TRBV4-2
d_gene: TRBD2
j_gene: TRBJ2-7
abundance: -
CDR3nt: TGTGCCAGCAGCCAAGATCCGGCGGGAGGGCCAGGCGAGCAGTACTTC
CDR3aa: CASSQDPAGGPGEQYF

v_gene: TRBV12-3/TRBV12-4
d_gene: -
j_gene: TRBJ2-2
abundance: -
CDR3nt: TGTGCCAGCAGTTCCCAAGGAAGAACCGGGGAGCTGTTTTTT
CDR3aa: CASSSQGRTGELFF

v_gene: TRBV20-1
d_gene: TRBD1
j_gene: TRBJ2-7
abundance: -
CDR3nt: TGCAGTGCTAGAGATCGGACAGGGGGCGTCGAGCAGTACTTC
CDR3aa: CSARDRTGGVEQYF

v_gene: TRBV20-1
d_gene: -
j_gene: TRBJ2-5
abundance: -
CDR3nt: TGCAGTGCTAGTGTTCCAGAGACCCAGTACTTC
CDR3aa: CSASVPETQYF

v_gene: TRBV4-1
d_gene: TRBD2
j_gene: TRBJ2-7
abundance: -
CDR3nt: TGCGCCAGCAGCCAAGAAAAGCTAGCGGGAGGAACAAGCTCCTACGAGCAGTACTTC
CDR3aa: CASSQEKLAGGTSSYEQYF

v_gene: TRBV7-8
d_gene: TRBD1
j_gene: TRBJ2-7
abundance: few
CDR3nt: TGTGCCAGCAGCTTAGGACAGGGAAGGACCTACGAGCAGTACTTC
CDR3aa: CASSLGQGRTYEQYF

v_gene: TRBV9
d_gene: -
j_gene: TRBJ2-5
abundance: few
CDR3nt: TGTGCCAGCAGCGTAGTTCCAACCCGTGAGGGCCCTCGGGAGACCCAGTACTTC
CDR3aa: CASSVVPTREGPRETQYF

v_gene: TRBV5-1
d_gene: -
j_gene: TRBJ2-1
abundance: once
CDR3nt: TGCGCCAGCAGCTTTACAGGGAGGAACGGTGAGCAGTTCTTC
CDR3aa: CASSFTGRNGEQFF

v_gene: TRBV15
d_gene: -
j_gene: TRBJ2-4
abundance: few
CDR3nt: TGTGCCACCAGCAATGGAGGGGACCGTCTAGCCAAAAACATTCAGTACTTC
CDR3aa: CATSNGGDRLAKNIQYF

v_gene: TRBV13
d_gene: -
j_gene: TRBJ1-3
abundance: -
CDR3nt: TGTGCCAGCAGCTTGGGCTACTCTGGAAACACCATATATTTT
CDR3aa: CASSLGYSGNTIYF

v_gene: TRBV21-1
d_gene: -
j_gene: TRBJ1-3
abundance: -
CDR3nt: TGTGCCAGCAGTGAGAAGGGACAGGGGGGAAACACCATATATTTT
CDR3aa: CASSEKGQGGNTIYF

v_gene: TRBV3-1
d_gene: TRBD2
j_gene: TRBJ2-1
abundance: -
CDR3nt: TGTGCCAGCAGTCCCCTGCGGGAGTACAATGAGCAGTTCTTC
CDR3aa: CASSPLREYNEQFF

v_gene: TRBV20-1
d_gene: TRBD2
j_gene: TRBJ2-1
abundance: few
CDR3nt: TGCAGTGCCACTAGAGATATGATGGCTAGCGGGAGGGCCGGCCAATATGAGCAGTTCTTC
CDR3aa: CSATRDMMASGRAGQYEQFF

v_gene: TRBV6-6
d_gene: -
j_gene: TRBJ1-2
abundance: -
CDR3nt: TGTGCCAGCAGTCCTGATGGACAGTACTATGGCTACACCTTC
CDR3aa: CASSPDGQYYGYTF

v_gene: TRBV14
d_gene: TRBD1
j_gene: TRBJ2-7
abundance: -
CDR3nt: TGTGCCAGCAGCCATTATAAGACAGGGAGATCCTACGAGCAGTACTTC
CDR3aa: CASSHYKTGRSYEQYF

v_gene: TRBV25-1
d_gene: TRBD1
j_gene: TRBJ1-4
abundance: -
CDR3nt: TGTGCCAGCTTGGGACAGTTGAATGAAAAACTGTTTTTT
CDR3aa: CASLGQLNEKLFF

v_gene: TRBV20-1
d_gene: TRBD2
j_gene: TRBJ2-1
abundance: few
CDR3nt: TGCAGTGCTCTAGCGGGCTCCTACAATGAGCAGTTCTTC
CDR3aa: CSALAGSYNEQFF

v_gene: TRBV28
d_gene: TRBD1
j_gene: TRBJ2-3
abundance: few
CDR3nt: TGTGCCAGCAGTTTACCGGGCTCAGACAGGGAAAACACAGATACGCAGTATTTT
CDR3aa: CASSLPGSDRENTDTQYF

v_gene: TRBV28
d_gene: TRBD1
j_gene: TRBJ1-1
abundance: many
CDR3nt: TGTGCCAGCACCCCGGGGGACAGGGGCACTGAAGCTTTCTTT
CDR3aa: CASTPGDRGTEAFF

v_gene: TRBV29-1
d_gene: TRBD1
j_gene: TRBJ1-1
abundance: -
CDR3nt: TGCAGTGTCCGGACAGGGGGCACTGAAGCTTTCTTT
CDR3aa: CSVRTGGTEAFF